One and the same sample provided the 21 T cell receptor beta chains below, sequenced in a study of blood T cells in healthy people across ages. The use of a sample-barcoded 5' primer and a J-beta primer mix characterized a second PCR of about 6 to 11 cycles. TCRdb re-derived calls from the 5' RACE reads in MiXCR, one entry per CDR3 protein. The repertoire includes hundreds of thousands of distinct CDR3 sequences, more than 45% of them detected once, and about 20% sits in the top ten. The sequencing sample was made of blood. These receptors originate from a man aged 25 to 40 in good health.

V and J are TRBV16 and TRBJ2-7; D uncertain. The CDR3 loop spans 14 amino acids. Deletions cut 3 bases from V and 1 base from J, with 10 bases between. Germline V gene data show CDR1 as KGHSY and CDR2 as FQNENV. The CDR3 bases are TGTGCCAGCAGCCATGTGGTGGGGTCCTACGAGCAGTACTTC. Translating gives CASSHVVGSYEQYF.

This chain joins TRBV6-5 and TRBJ1-4; D unclear. V gave up 2 bases and J gave up 8 bases, with 12 bases separating them. Germline CDR1 and CDR2: MNHEY and SVGAGI. This CDR3 has 14 amino acids. CDR3 bases: TGTGCCAGCAGTTACGTCCATAGCTCAGAAAAACTGTTTTTT. Translated: CASSYVHSSEKLFF.

The rearrangement links TRBV3-1 to TRBJ2-1; 10 bases line up with TRBD2. J gave up 3 bases and V 4 bases, and 6 bases lay outside the gene matches. Germline V CDR1 and CDR2: LGHDT, YNNKEL (reference sequence). This CDR3 contains 16 residues. The chain's CDR3 is CASSPRLAGYYNEQFF. CDR3 in DNA: TGTGCCAGCAGCCCGAGACTAGCGGGTTACTACAATGAGCAGTTCTTC.

The chain recombines TRBV11-2 with TRBJ1-2, with 7 bases identical to TRBD1. V shed 10 bases and J 1 base; nucleotides not matched to a gene: 9. The CDR3 contains 14 residues. Germline loops: CDR1 SGHAT, CDR2 FQNNGV. CDR3 coding DNA: TGTGCCACCCGGAGGAGGGGGCTTAACTATGGCTACACCTTC. Protein sequence: CATRRRGLNYGYTF.

This chain links TRBV30 with TRBJ1-1; 7 bases fit TRBD1. This CDR3 is 12 amino acids long. V shed 0 bases, J shed 9 bases, and the junction held 4 bases outside the gene matches. Germline CDR1 is GTSNPN and CDR2 is SVGIG (reference sequence). The CDR3 reads CAWSVQGQKAFF. CDR3 nucleotide sequence: TGTGCCTGGAGTGTACAGGGACAGAAAGCTTTCTTT. The full variable domain, in which reference TRBV30 and TRBJ1-1 provide the parts outside the CDR3, is SQTIHQWPATLVQPVGSPLSLECTVEGTSNPNLYWYRQAAGRGLQLLFYSVGIGQISSEVPQNLSASRPQDRQFILSSKKLLLSDSGFYLCAWSVQGQKAFFGQGTRLTVV.

The J gene is TRBJ2-3, the V gene TRBV12-3 or TRBV12-4; possibly TRBD1 for D (6 bases). The CDR3 loop spans 16 amino acids. Trimming cost V 5 bases and J 0 bases, with 15 bases left between them. The CDR3 DNA sequence: TGTGCCAGCAGTCATACCAGAGGGGGAAGCACAGATACGCAGTATTTT. The encoded protein is CASSHTRGGSTDTQYF.

This chain joins TRBV20-1 and TRBJ2-1; the D is unclear. CDR1 and CDR2 (germline): DFQATT, SNEGSKA (reference sequence). The V end was cut by 5 bases, the J end by 7 bases, with 15 bases between. There are 13 residues in the CDR3. The CDR3 nucleotides read TGCAGTGCTTCAAGAGGCAGCAAGAATGAGCAGTTCTTC. It specifies CSASRGSKNEQFF.

J is TRBJ2-3 and V is TRBV4-2, with TRBD2 identical over 10 bases. J lost 5 bases, V lost 2 bases, and 10 bases had no gene match. The CDR3 loop spans 17 amino acids. Germline V CDR1 and CDR2: LGHNA, YNFKEQ. CDR3 coding DNA: TGTGCCAGCAGCCAACAATCAGCGGGGGGGCTCGGAGATACGCAGTATTTT. Encoded protein: CASSQQSAGGLGDTQYF.

The chain joins TRBV28 to TRBJ1-2, with TRBD1 matching 9 bases. The CDR3 spans 16 residues. CDR1 and CDR2 (germline): MDHEN, SYDVKM. The V and J ends lost 6 bases and 5 bases, in that order; junction bases with no gene match: 13. DNA for the CDR3: TGTGCCAGCAGGCGCGGGGGACAGGGAAAGGGGTATGGCTACACCTTC. It translates to CASRRGGQGKGYGYTF.

This clonotype was counted between two and nine times. The chain is built from TRBV10-3 and TRBJ2-1; 7 nucleotides line up with TRBD1. This CDR3 has 17 residues. V lost 0 bases to trimming and J lost 8 bases; unmatched junction nucleotides: 13. The germline CDR1 and CDR2 sequences are ENHRY and SYGVKD. As DNA, the CDR3 is TGTGCCATCAGTGAGTCGACTGGGACAGCCTTTTACGATGAGCAGTTCTTC. This translates into CAISESTGTAFYDEQFF.

The rearrangement links TRBV28 to TRBJ2-3, with TRBD1 matching over 9 bases. The germline V gene encodes CDR1 MDHEN and CDR2 SYDVKM. V dropped 4 bases and J dropped 6; count of bases not matched to a gene: 5. CDR3 length: 14 amino acids. CDR3 residues: CASSSPTGGDTQYF. The CDR3 nucleotides read TGTGCCAGCAGTTCTCCGACAGGGGGGGATACGCAGTATTTT.

The chain combines TRBV20-1 with TRBJ2-5; 7 positions match TRBD2. The length of the CDR3 is 14 residues. With 4 bases clipped from V and 11 bases from J, the junction kept 16 bases outside the gene matches. Germline V lookup: CDR1 DFQATT, CDR2 SNEGSKA (reference sequence). The CDR3 loop is CSAKNLGGYRRQYF. CDR3 DNA: TGCAGTGCTAAAAATTTGGGGGGGTATCGACGGCAGTACTTC.

The gene calls are TRBV19 and TRBJ2-6; tentative D call: TRBD2 (6 bases). The CDR3 is 17 residues long. Germline CDR1 is LNHDA and CDR2 is SQIVND (reference sequence). Trimming removed 1 base from V and 1 base from J, with 11 bases in between. The CDR3 nucleotides read TGTGCCAGTAGTATAGGGGGACTGTCGTCTGGGGCCAACGTCCTGACTTTC. It is translated as CASSIGGLSSGANVLTF.

A few counts support this clonotype. J is TRBJ2-5 and V is TRBV20-1; 9 nucleotides align to TRBD1. This CDR3 region has 13 residues. Germline V gene sequence: CDR1 DFQATT, CDR2 SNEGSKA (reference sequence). V gave up 5 bases and J gave up 5 bases; unmatched junction bases: 6. The chain's CDR3 is CSAPATGGETQYF. In nucleotides, the CDR3 is TGCAGTGCTCCGGCGACAGGGGGGGAGACCCAGTACTTC.

This sequence joins TRBV15 and TRBJ2-1; D call uncertain. Germline V gene lookup returns CDR1 LNHNV and CDR2 YYDKDF (reference sequence). This CDR3 has 14 amino acids. V was trimmed by 2 bases and J by 0 bases, leaving 5 bases between them. CDR3: CATSRQDSYNEQFF. The CDR3, as DNA: TGTGCCACCAGCAGACAGGACTCCTACAATGAGCAGTTCTTC.

In its sample, this clonotype was seen many times. Compared with germline, one end of the junction differs, possibly owing to a read error. The rearrangement uses TRBV19 and TRBJ2-3, with D perhaps matching TRBD1 or TRBD2 (5 bases each). CDR1 and CDR2 (germline): LNHDA, SQIVND (reference sequence). This CDR3 is 12 amino acids long. CDR3 residues: CATRLSGDTQYF. CDR3 DNA: TGCGCTACTAGATTATCAGGGGATACGCAGTATTTT.

The chain recombines TRBV7-2 with TRBJ2-7; possibly TRBD2 for D (5 bases). V was pared by 8 bases and J by 2 bases, with 13 bases between. CDR3 size: 13 residues. Germline lookup yields CDR1 SGHTA and CDR2 FQGNSA. CDR3 in amino acids: CASSGLGTYEQYF. CDR3 DNA sequence: TGTGCCAGCTCCGGACTGGGGACCTACGAGCAGTACTTC.

Ten or more counts support this clonotype. The V and J genes are TRBV20-1 and TRBJ2-7; TRBD2 aligns across 8 bases. The CDR3 runs to 13 residues. CDR1 and CDR2 from the germline V gene are DFQATT and SNEGSKA (reference sequence). The junction had 4 bases not matched to a gene; V was cut back by 5 bases and J by 1 base. Here the CDR3 reads CSAEAGGSYEQYF. CDR3 sequence (DNA): TGCAGTGCTGAGGCGGGGGGATCCTACGAGCAGTACTTC.

The rearrangement joins TRBV12-3 or TRBV12-4 to TRBJ2-3; 8 bases agree with TRBD2. This CDR3 contains 16 residues. V shed 2 bases and J 3 bases; nucleotides not matched to a gene: 7. The CDR3 sequence: CASSLTSGGSTDTQYF. CDR3 in DNA: TGTGCCAGCAGTTTAACTAGCGGAGGGTCGACAGATACGCAGTATTTT.

This clonotype was counted only a few times. V and J are TRBV7-2 and TRBJ2-7; 9 bases are a match to TRBD2. Germline V CDR1 and CDR2: SGHTA, FQGNSA. The trim removed 1 base at V and 3 bases at J, leaving 1 base unmatched. The CDR3 spans 14 residues. In DNA, the CDR3 is TGTGCCAGCAGCTTAGAGCGGGGGGACTACGAGCAGTACTTC. This translates into CASSLERGDYEQYF.

V gene TRBV7-2 combines with J gene TRBJ2-5, with D uncertain. Germline assignment: CDR1 SGHTA and CDR2 FQGNSA. The CDR3 has 14 residues. The V end was cut by 0 bases, the J end by 2 bases, with 7 bases between. Here the CDR3 reads CASSLATVQETQYF. The CDR3 DNA reads as TGTGCCAGCAGCTTAGCTACGGTGCAAGAGACCCAGTACTTC.